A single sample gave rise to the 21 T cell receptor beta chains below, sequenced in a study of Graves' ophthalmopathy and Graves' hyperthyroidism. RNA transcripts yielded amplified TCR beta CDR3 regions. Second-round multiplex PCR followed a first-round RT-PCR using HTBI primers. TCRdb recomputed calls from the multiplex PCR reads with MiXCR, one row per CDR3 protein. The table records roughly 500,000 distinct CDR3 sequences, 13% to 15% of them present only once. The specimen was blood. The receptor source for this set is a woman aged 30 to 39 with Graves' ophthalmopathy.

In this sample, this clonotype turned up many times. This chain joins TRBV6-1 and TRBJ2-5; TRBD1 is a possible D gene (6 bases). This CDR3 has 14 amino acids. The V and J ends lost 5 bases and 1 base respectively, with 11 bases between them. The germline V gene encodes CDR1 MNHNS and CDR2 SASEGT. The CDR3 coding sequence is TGTGCCAGCAGTACAAGGACAGTCCAAGAGACCCAGTACTTC. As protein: CASSTRTVQETQYF.

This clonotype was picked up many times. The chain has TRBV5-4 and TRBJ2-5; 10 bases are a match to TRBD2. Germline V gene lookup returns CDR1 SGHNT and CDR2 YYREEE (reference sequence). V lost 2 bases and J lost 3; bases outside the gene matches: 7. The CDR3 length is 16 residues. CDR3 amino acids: CASSLDSGGTKETQYF. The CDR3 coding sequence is TGTGCCAGCAGCTTAGATAGCGGGGGGACGAAAGAGACCCAGTACTTC.

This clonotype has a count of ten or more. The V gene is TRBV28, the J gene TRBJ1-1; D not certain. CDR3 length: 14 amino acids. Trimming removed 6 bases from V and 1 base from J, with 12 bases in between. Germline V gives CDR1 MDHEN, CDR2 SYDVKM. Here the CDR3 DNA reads TGTGCCAGCAGAGCAGCGAATAGGAACACTGAAGCTTTCTTT. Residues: CASRAANRNTEAFF.

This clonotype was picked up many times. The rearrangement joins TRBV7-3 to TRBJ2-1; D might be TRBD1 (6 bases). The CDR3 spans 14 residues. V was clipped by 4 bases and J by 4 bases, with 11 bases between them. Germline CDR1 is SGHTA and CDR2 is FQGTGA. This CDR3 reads CASSYEDSYNEQFF. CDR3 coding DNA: TGTGCCAGCAGCTATGAGGACAGTTACAATGAGCAGTTCTTC.

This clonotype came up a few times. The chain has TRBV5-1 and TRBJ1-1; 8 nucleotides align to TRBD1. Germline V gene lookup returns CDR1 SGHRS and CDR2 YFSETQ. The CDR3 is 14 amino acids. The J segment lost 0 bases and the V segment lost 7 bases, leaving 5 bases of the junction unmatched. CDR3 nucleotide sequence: TGCGCCAGCGGACAGGGACGGTTGAACACTGAAGCTTTCTTT. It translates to CASGQGRLNTEAFF.

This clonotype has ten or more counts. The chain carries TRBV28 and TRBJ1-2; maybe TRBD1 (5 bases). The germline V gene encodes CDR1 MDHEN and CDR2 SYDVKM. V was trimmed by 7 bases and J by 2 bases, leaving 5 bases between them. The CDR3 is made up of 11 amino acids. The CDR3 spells CASNRNYGYTF. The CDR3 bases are TGTGCCAGCAACAGGAACTATGGCTACACCTTC.

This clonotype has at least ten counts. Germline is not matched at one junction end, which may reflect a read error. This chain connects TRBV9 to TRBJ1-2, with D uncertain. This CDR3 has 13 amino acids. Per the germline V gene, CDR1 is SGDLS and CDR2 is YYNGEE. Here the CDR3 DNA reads TGTGCCAACAGCGTAGCTGGGCACTATGGCTACACCTTC. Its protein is CANSVAGHYGYTF.

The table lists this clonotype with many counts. DNA for the CDR3: TGCGCCAGCAGCCAACAGGGTATCAATCAGCCCCAGCATTTT. Translating gives CASSQQGINQPQHF. This chain joins TRBV4-1 and TRBJ1-5, with D maybe TRBD1 (5 bases). CDR1 is MGHRA, CDR2 YSYEKL, per germline. The CDR3 contains 14 residues. V was pared by 2 bases and J by 3 bases, with 8 bases between.

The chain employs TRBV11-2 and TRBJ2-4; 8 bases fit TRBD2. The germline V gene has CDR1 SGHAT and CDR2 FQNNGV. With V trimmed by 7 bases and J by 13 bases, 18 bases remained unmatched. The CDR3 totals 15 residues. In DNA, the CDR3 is TGTGCCAGCACGGGGCAGGAAGGGCTAGCGGGTCCGCAGTACTTC. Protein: CASTGQEGLAGPQYF.

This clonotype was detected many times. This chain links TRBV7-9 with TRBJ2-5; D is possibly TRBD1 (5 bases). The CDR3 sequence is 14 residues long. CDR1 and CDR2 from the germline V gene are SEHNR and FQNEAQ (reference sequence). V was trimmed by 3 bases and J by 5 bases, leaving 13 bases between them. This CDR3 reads CASSFRDSRETQYF. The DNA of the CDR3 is TGTGCCAGCAGCTTCAGGGATTCCCGGGAGACCCAGTACTTC.

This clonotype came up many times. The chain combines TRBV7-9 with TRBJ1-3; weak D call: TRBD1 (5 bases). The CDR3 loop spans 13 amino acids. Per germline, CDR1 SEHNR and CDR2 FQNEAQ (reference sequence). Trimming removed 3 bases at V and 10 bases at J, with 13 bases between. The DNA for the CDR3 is TGTGCCAGCAGCTTTACAAGGGGTGGTACCATATATTTT. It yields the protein CASSFTRGGTIYF. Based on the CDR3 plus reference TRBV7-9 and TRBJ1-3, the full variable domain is DTGVSQNPRHKITKRGQNVTFRCDPISEHNRLYWYRQTLGQGPEFLTYFQNEAQLEKSRLLSDRFSAERPKGSFSTLEIQRTEQGDSAMYLCASSFTRGGTIYFGEGSWLTVV.

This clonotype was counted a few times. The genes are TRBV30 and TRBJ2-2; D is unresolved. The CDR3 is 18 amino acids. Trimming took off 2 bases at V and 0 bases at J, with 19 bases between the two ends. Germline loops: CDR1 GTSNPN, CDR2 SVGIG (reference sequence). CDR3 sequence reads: CAWSKGQAHNANTGELFF. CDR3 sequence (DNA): TGTGCCTGGAGTAAAGGTCAAGCCCACAACGCGAACACCGGGGAGCTGTTTTTT.

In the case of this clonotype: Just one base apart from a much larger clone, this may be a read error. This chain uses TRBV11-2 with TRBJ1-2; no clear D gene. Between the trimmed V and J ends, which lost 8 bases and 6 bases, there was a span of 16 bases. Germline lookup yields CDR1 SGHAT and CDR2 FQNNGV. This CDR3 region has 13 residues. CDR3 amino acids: CASGPGSPHGYTF. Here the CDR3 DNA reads TGTGCCAGCGGTCCCGGCAGCCCACATGGCTACACCTTC.

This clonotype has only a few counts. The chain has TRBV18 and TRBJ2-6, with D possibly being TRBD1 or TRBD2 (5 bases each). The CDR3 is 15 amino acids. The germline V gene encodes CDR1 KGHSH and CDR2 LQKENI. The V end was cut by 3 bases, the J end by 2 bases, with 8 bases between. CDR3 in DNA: TGTGCCAGCTCACCGGGACGGGCTGGGGCCAACGTCCTGACTTTC. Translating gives CASSPGRAGANVLTF.

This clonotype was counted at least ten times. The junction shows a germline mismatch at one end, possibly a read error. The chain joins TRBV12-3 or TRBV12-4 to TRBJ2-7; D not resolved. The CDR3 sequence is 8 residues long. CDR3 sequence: CASSQTFF. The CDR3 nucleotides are TGTGCCAGCAGTCAAACTTTTTTC.

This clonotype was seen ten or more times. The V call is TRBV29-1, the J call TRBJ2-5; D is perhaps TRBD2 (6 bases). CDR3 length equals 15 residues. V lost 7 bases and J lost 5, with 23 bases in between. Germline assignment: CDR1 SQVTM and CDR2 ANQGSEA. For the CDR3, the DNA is TGCAGCGCACCCGGCGGGGCCAGACGATGGGAGACCCAGTACTTC. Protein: CSAPGGARRWETQYF.

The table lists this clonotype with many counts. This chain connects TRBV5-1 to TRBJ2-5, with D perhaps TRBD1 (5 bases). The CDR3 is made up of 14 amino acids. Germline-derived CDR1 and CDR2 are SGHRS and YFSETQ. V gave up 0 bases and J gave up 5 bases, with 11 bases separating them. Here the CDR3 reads CASSLDTTEETQYF. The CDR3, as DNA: TGCGCCAGCAGCTTGGATACGACAGAGGAGACCCAGTACTTC. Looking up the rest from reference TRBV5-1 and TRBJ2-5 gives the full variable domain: KAGVTQTPRYLIKTRGQQVTLSCSPISGHRSVSWYQQTPGQGLQFLFEYFSETQRNKGNFPGRFSGRQFSNSRSEMNVSTLELGDSALYLCASSLDTTEETQYFGPGTRLLVL.

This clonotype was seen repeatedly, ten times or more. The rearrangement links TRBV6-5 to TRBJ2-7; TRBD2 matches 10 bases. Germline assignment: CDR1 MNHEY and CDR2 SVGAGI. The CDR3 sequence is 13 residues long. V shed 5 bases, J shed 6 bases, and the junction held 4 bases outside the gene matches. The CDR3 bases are TGTGCCAGCAGTACCACTAGCGGGACCGAGCAGTACTTC. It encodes CASSTTSGTEQYF.

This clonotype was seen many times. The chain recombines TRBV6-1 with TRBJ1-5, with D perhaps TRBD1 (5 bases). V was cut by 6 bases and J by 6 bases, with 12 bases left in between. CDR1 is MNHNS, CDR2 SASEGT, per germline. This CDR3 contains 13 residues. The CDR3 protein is CASRETVLQPQHF. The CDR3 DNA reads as TGTGCCAGCAGGGAGACAGTTCTTCAGCCCCAGCATTTT.

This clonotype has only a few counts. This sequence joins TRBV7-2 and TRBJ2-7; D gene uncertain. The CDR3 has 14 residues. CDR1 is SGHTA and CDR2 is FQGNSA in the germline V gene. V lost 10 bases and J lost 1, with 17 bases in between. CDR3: CATSAYPGSYEQYF. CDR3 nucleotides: TGTGCCACCTCGGCCTACCCCGGATCCTACGAGCAGTACTTC. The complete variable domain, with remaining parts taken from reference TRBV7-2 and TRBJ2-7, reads GAGVSQSPSNKVTEKGKDVELRCDPISGHTALYWYRQSLGQGLEFLIYFQGNSAPDKSGLPSDRFSAERTGGSVSTLTIQRTQQEDSAVYLCATSAYPGSYEQYFGPGTRLTVT.

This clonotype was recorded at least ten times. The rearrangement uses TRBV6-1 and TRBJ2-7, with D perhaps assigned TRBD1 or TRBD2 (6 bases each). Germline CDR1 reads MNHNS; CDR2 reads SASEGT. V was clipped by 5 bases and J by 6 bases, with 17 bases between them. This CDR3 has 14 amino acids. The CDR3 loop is CASSLWTDGSEQYF. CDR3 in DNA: TGTGCCAGCAGTCTATGGACAGACGGGAGCGAGCAGTACTTC.